The 9 T cell receptor beta chains presented below share a single source sample, sequenced in a study of early T cells in non-severe SARS-CoV-2 infection. TCRdb passed the 5' RACE reads through MiXCR, listing each CDR3 protein once. Counted here are roughly 34,000 distinct CDR3 sequences, less than 8.5% occurring once; the ten biggest clones make up less than 15%. The starting material was whole blood, obtained at baseline. These receptors originate from an adult who was a healthcare worker with PCR-confirmed SARS-CoV-2 infection or an uninfected control (not recorded which).

This clonotype was recorded at least ten times. The chain recombines TRBV20-1 with TRBJ2-1, with 9 bases that match TRBD2. Germline V gene lookup returns CDR1 DFQATT and CDR2 SNEGSKA (reference sequence). V shed 2 bases and J 4 bases; nucleotides not matched to a gene: 24. The CDR3 runs 21 residues. The CDR3 DNA follows: TGCAGTGCTAGATCTCAGAGAGGGGTAGCGGGAGTAGCCCGCTTTTACAATGAGCAGTTCTTC. Translated: CSARSQRGVAGVARFYNEQFF.

The rearrangement joins TRBV4-1 to TRBJ2-5; 10 positions match TRBD1. V shed 0 bases, J shed 4 bases, and the junction held 2 bases outside the gene matches. Germline CDR1 reads MGHRA; CDR2 reads YSYEKL. The CDR3 sequence is 15 residues long. The CDR3 loop is CASSQDGQGVETQYF. CDR3 coding DNA: TGCGCCAGCAGCCAAGATGGACAGGGGGTAGAGACCCAGTACTTC.

This clonotype has ten or more counts. This chain links TRBV2 with TRBJ2-5; 9 bases agree with TRBD2. The CDR3 spans 17 residues. Germline assignment: CDR1 SNHLY and CDR2 FYNNEI. The V segment lost 3 bases and the J segment 7 bases; nucleotides outside the gene matches: 15. The CDR3 nucleotides are TGTGCCAGCAGTGAGGGGAACGCGGGAGGGCCAGTTGGGACCCAGTACTTC. It encodes CASSEGNAGGPVGTQYF.

This chain uses TRBV19 with TRBJ1-4, with D tentatively TRBD1 (5 bases). The CDR3 runs to 11 residues. Between the trimmed V and J ends, which lost 6 bases and 11 bases, there was a span of 10 bases. Germline V lookup: CDR1 LNHDA, CDR2 SQIVND (reference sequence). The CDR3 is CASRNRDKLFF. DNA of the CDR3: TGTGCCAGTAGGAACCGGGACAAACTGTTTTTT.

The V and J genes are TRBV12-3 or TRBV12-4 and TRBJ1-5; 8 bases are shared with TRBD1. CDR3 length equals 14 residues. V shed 10 bases and J 6 bases; nucleotides not matched to a gene: 11. CDR3 nucleotide sequence: TGTGCCACTAGAGGACAGGGTGATGGTCAGCCCCAGCATTTT. This sequence encodes CATRGQGDGQPQHF.

This clonotype has a handful of counts. The chain carries TRBV10-3 and TRBJ2-7; 8 bases match TRBD2. The CDR3 runs 15 residues. Germline assignment: CDR1 ENHRY and CDR2 SYGVKD. V was pared by 3 bases and J by 2 bases, with 6 bases of the junction left unmatched. CDR3 region: CAISDATSGPYEQYV. As DNA, the CDR3 is TGTGCCATCAGTGACGCTACTAGCGGTCCCTACGAGCAGTACGTC.

This clonotype was observed many times. The chain joins TRBV4-1 to TRBJ2-1; tentative D call: TRBD2 (6 bases). This CDR3 spans 15 amino acids. Germline assignment: CDR1 MGHRA and CDR2 YSYEKL. V was clipped by 5 bases and J by 8 bases, with 19 bases between them. The CDR3 region has the DNA TGCGCCAGCAGCGCAAGCTCACTAGCTGGCGATGAGCAGTTCTTC. Protein sequence: CASSASSLAGDEQFF.

The sample holds many counts of this clonotype. The V and J genes are TRBV4-3 and TRBJ2-1, with 7 bases identical to TRBD1. The CDR3 sequence is 15 residues long. With V trimmed by 0 bases and J by 5 bases, 4 bases remained unmatched. CDR1 is LGHNA and CDR2 is YSLEER in the germline V gene. The CDR3 region has the DNA TGCGCCAGCAGCCAAGAGACAGGGTTTAACAATGAGCAGTTCTTC. It yields the protein CASSQETGFNNEQFF.

This clonotype was recorded many times. J is TRBJ2-1 and V is TRBV20-1; the match to TRBD2 covers 7 bases. Germline V gene lookup returns CDR1 DFQATT and CDR2 SNEGSKA (reference sequence). V trimming: 3 bases; J trimming: 9 bases; junction bases outside the gene matches: 8. The CDR3 loop spans 13 amino acids. CDR3 region: CSARGGSEGEQFF. CDR3 coding DNA: TGCAGTGCTAGGGGCGGGAGTGAAGGTGAGCAGTTCTTC.